This T cell receptor (beta chain) stems from a study of regulatory T cells in long-lasting Graves disease. Time point defined: newly diagnosed GD, antithyroid drugs for less than 3 months. Extracted RNA from PBMCs served as the source of the TCR library. Trimming pared 0 bases from V and 4 bases from J, leaving 6 bases between. The CDR3 has 12 residues. From germline, CDR1 is SQVTM and CDR2 ANQGSEA. This clonotype occurred many times. Investigators prepared the TCR beta libraries by applying iRepertoire HTBI primers and Arm-PCR of CDR3 regions. TCRdb recomputed calls from the multiplex PCR reads with MiXCR, one row per CDR3 protein. Here the sample spans 680,000 or so distinct CDR3 sequences, around 15% being singletons. These data also featured in a second study, about T cells in Graves' hyperthyroidism and ophthalmopathy. From that paper: Hyperthyroidism patients were newly diagnosed, had disease duration under 2 months, and were aged 18 to 65 years. Onset of ophthalmopathy came a median roughly 6.5 months after the model predicted it.

The chain uses TRBV29-1 and TRBJ1-2; D gene ambiguous. The TCR was taken from a woman in her twenties or thirties with Graves disease. The specimen was peripheral blood mononuclear cells (PBMCs), collected at new diagnosis, from a patient treated with antithyroid drugs. In DNA form, the CDR3 reads TGCAGCGTTGAAGAGATCCTCTATGGCTACACCTTC. This gives the protein CSVEEILYGYTF.